This TCR beta chain was obtained from a study of tumor and adjacent non-tumor tissue in lung cancer. RNA was extracted from bulk tissue without any cell sorting. The CDR3 totals 13 residues. Germline CDR1 reads MNHNS; CDR2 reads SASEGT. Trimming shortened V by 6 bases and J by 3 bases, and 8 bases separated the two germline ends. The library came from three nested PCR rounds adapted from ARM-PCR protocols. TCRdb processed the multiplex PCR reads anew with MiXCR; each CDR3 protein has one entry. Of 91,000 or so distinct CDR3 sequences listed, about 72% are singletons. There are many counts of this clonotype.

The chain carries TRBV6-1 and TRBJ2-2, with D perhaps matching TRBD2 (5 bases). The sequence was obtained from a man in his sixties with non-small cell lung cancer. The sample taken for sequencing was lung tumor tissue. CDR3: CASRDYYTGELFF. CDR3 nucleotide sequence: TGTGCCAGCAGAGACTACTACACCGGGGAGCTGTTTTTT.